The 25 T cell receptor beta chains in this list originate from one sample, sequenced in a study of STAT3 mutations in large granular lymphocyte leukemia. These TCRs are of unknown antigen specificity. Study-level points and caveats: Every T-cell large granular lymphocyte leukemia patient had at least one immunodominant TCR beta clonotype.

The table came from immunoSEQ multiplex PCR; TCRdb's copy has only in-frame clones and leaves some out. The sample includes 1,500 to 2,000 clones, approximately 29% seen only once; the top ten take roughly three fifths. The sequenced material came from peripheral blood mononuclear cells. These receptors all stem from a male patient in his fifties or sixties with T-cell large granular lymphocyte leukemia. Some clones in this sample may be carry-over from other donors' samples.

The chain uses TRBV7-9 and TRBJ2-3; a possible D gene is TRBD2 (6 bases). The CDR3 sequence is 12 residues long. Germline lookup yields CDR1 SEHNR and CDR2 FQNEAQ (reference sequence). V lost 5 bases and J lost 14, with 17 bases in between. CDR3 in DNA: TGTGCCAGCAGCCCGTCCGGGACTTACCGGTATTTT. It specifies CASSPSGTYRYF.

This clone occurred a few times. The chain combines TRBV18 with TRBJ1-4; weak D call: TRBD1 (6 bases). V was cut by 0 bases and J by 8 bases, with 13 bases left in between. Germline CDR1 is KGHSH and CDR2 is LQKENI. This CDR3 is 15 amino acids long. The DNA for the CDR3 is TGTGCCAGCTCACCACCGTCGGGGGCGAGGGAAAAACTGTTTTTT. This codes for CASSPPSGAREKLFF.

This clone has more than one count but fewer than ten. The V call is TRBV30, the J call TRBJ1-5, with D perhaps TRBD1 (5 bases). This CDR3 is built from 15 residues. Germline CDR1 and CDR2: GTSNPN and SVGIG (reference sequence). V lost 1 base, J lost 1 base, and 11 bases lay in between. The DNA for the CDR3 is TGTGCCTGGAGTGGGGGCGGGATGAGCAATCAGCCCCAGCATTTT. Its translation is CAWSGGGMSNQPQHF.

The chain uses TRBV5-1 and TRBJ2-1, with unresolved D. V was pared by 4 bases and J by 6 bases, with 8 bases between. The V gene's germline CDR1 is SGHRS and CDR2 YFSETQ. The CDR3 has 12 residues. CDR3 loop: CASSRTTNEQFF. Here the CDR3 DNA reads TGCGCCAGCAGCCGAACAACCAATGAGCAGTTCTTC.

The J gene is TRBJ2-7, the V gene TRBV29-1, with 9 bases that match TRBD2. The junction had 13 bases not matched to a gene; V was cut back by 4 bases and J by 6 bases. The CDR3 covers 15 residues. CDR1 is SQVTM and CDR2 is ANQGSEA in the germline V gene. The CDR3 DNA follows: TGCAGCGTTGGTCGAAGACTAGCGGACTCCCTCGAGCAGTACTTC. Its translation: CSVGRRLADSLEQYF.

This chain joins TRBV7-9 and TRBJ2-1, with D tentatively TRBD1 (5 bases). V lost 3 bases and J 8 bases, leaving 17 bases between the germline ends. The CDR3 runs to 15 residues. Germline V gene lookup returns CDR1 SEHNR and CDR2 FQNEAQ (reference sequence). The chain's CDR3 is CASSLDLTRGDEQFF. CDR3 in DNA: TGTGCCAGCAGCTTGGATCTGACAAGGGGCGATGAGCAGTTCTTC.

The chain employs TRBV5-1 and TRBJ1-5; D is ambiguous. CDR1 SGHRS and CDR2 YFSETQ come from the germline V gene. The CDR3 totals 13 residues. V shed 0 bases and J shed 1 base, with 2 bases lying between them. The CDR3 sequence is CASSLDSNQPQHF. CDR3 nucleotide sequence: TGCGCCAGCAGCTTGGACAGCAATCAGCCCCAGCATTTT.

The table lists this clone with a few counts. The rearrangement uses TRBV6-5 and TRBJ2-7; 7 bases are a match to TRBD1. J lost 2 bases, V lost 10 bases, and 8 bases had no gene match. The CDR3 totals 13 residues. Germline V gives CDR1 MNHEY, CDR2 SVGAGI. The CDR3 reads CATRRDSTYEQYF. The CDR3 coding sequence is TGTGCCACCCGCCGGGACAGTACCTACGAGCAGTACTTC.

This clone was detected only a few times. CDR3 amino acids: CASSLEGVGYTF. CDR3 DNA: TGTGCCAGCAGCTTAGAAGGGGTCGGCTACACCTTC. This sequence joins TRBV5-6 and TRBJ1-2; weak D call: TRBD1 (5 bases). CDR1 and CDR2 from the germline V gene are SGHDT and YYEEEE. The CDR3 is made up of 12 amino acids. Trimming pared 2 bases from V and 8 bases from J, leaving 10 bases between.

The chain recombines TRBV25-1 with TRBJ2-7; D unclear. The CDR3 runs to 12 residues. The V end was cut by 5 bases, the J end by 3 bases, with 8 bases between. CDR1 is MGHDK and CDR2 is SYGVNS in the germline V gene. The CDR3 coding sequence is TGTGCCAGCAGTAGGGCCGTCTACGAGCAGTACTTC. Residues: CASSRAVYEQYF.

The chain carries TRBV29-1 and TRBJ2-7, with D tentatively TRBD2 (6 bases). The CDR3 totals 11 residues. Germline lookup yields CDR1 SQVTM and CDR2 ANQGSEA. The V and J ends lost 7 bases and 5 bases respectively, with 12 bases between them. The CDR3 coding sequence is TGCAGCGGGAAGGAGGGGCACGAGCAGTACTTC. Amino acid sequence: CSGKEGHEQYF.

V gene TRBV30 combines with J gene TRBJ1-2; D gene unclear. Per germline, CDR1 GTSNPN and CDR2 SVGIG (reference sequence). With 1 base removed from V and 5 bases from J, the gap between germline ends came to 8 bases. This CDR3 has 12 residues. The CDR3 DNA reads TGTGCCTGGAGTGAAGACTTATATGGCTACACCTTC. Protein product: CAWSEDLYGYTF.

This clone was detected a few times. V gene TRBV5-4 combines with J gene TRBJ2-7, with 7 bases lining up with TRBD2. V lost 2 bases to trimming and J lost 4 bases; unmatched junction nucleotides: 6. The CDR3 extends over 14 amino acids. Germline assignment: CDR1 SGHNT and CDR2 YYREEE (reference sequence). The DNA for the CDR3 is TGTGCCAGCAGCTTTAAGGGGAGGGGATACGAGCAGTACTTC. Translating gives CASSFKGRGYEQYF.

This clone rates as large. The chain carries TRBV19 and TRBJ2-7; a possible D gene is TRBD1 (7 bases). CDR1 and CDR2 from the germline V gene are LNHDA and SQIVND (reference sequence). The CDR3 has 15 residues. V lost 4 bases, J lost 3 bases, and 16 bases lay in between. CDR3 sequence: CASSSGTAKYYEQYF. In nucleotides, the CDR3 is TGTGCCAGTAGTAGCGGGACAGCCAAATACTACGAGCAGTACTTC.

In its sample, this clone was seen a few times. The J gene is TRBJ2-1, the V gene TRBV9; no clear D. This CDR3 comprises 13 residues. Germline values: CDR1 SGDLS, CDR2 YYNGEE. Trimming took 0 bases from V and 1 from J, leaving 2 bases between them. In nucleotides, the CDR3 is TGTGCCAGCAGCGTAGCATCCTACAATGAGCAGTTCTTC. Amino acid sequence: CASSVASYNEQFF. Looking up the rest from reference TRBV9 and TRBJ2-1 gives the full variable domain: DSGVTQTPKHLITATGQRVTLRCSPRSGDLSVYWYQQSLDQGLQFLIQYYNGEERAKGNILERFSAQQFPDLHSELNLSSLELGDSALYFCASSVASYNEQFFGPGTRLTVL.

This clone was recorded a few times. The V gene is TRBV7-9, the J gene TRBJ1-2, with D perhaps TRBD1 (6 bases). The CDR3 extends over 11 amino acids. V was shortened by 3 bases and J by 7 bases, with 6 bases between the two germline ends. Germline V gives CDR1 SEHNR, CDR2 FQNEAQ (reference sequence). Here the CDR3 DNA reads TGTGCCAGCAGCTTGACAGGTGGCTACACCTTC. It is translated as CASSLTGGYTF. Combining the CDR3 with reference TRBV7-9 and TRBJ1-2 gives the whole variable domain DTGVSQNPRHKITKRGQNVTFRCDPISEHNRLYWYRQTLGQGPEFLTYFQNEAQLEKSRLLSDRFSAERPKGSFSTLEIQRTEQGDSAMYLCASSLTGGYTFGSGTRLTVV.

This clone was detected a few times. The chain is built from TRBV2 and TRBJ1-5, with D unresolved. Trimming pared 4 bases from V and 0 bases from J, leaving 7 bases between. Germline assignment: CDR1 SNHLY and CDR2 FYNNEI. The CDR3 extends over 14 amino acids. CDR3 sequence reads: CASSVADSNQPQHF. The DNA for the CDR3 is TGTGCCAGCAGTGTTGCCGATAGCAATCAGCCCCAGCATTTT.

This clone was detected only a few times. This sequence joins TRBV19 and TRBJ2-7; D possibly corresponds to TRBD2 (6 bases). This CDR3 is 15 amino acids long. Looked up from germline, CDR1 is LNHDA and CDR2 is SQIVND (reference sequence). The ends were cut back, 6 bases at V and 3 bases at J, with 18 bases in the middle. CDR3 nucleotide sequence: TGTGCCAGTAGCGCAGGTATCGGGGGATACTACGAGCAGTACTTC. Translating it yields CASSAGIGGYYEQYF.

This clone has a handful of counts. The rearrangement links TRBV5-1 to TRBJ1-2, with D hard to call. Trimming shortened V by 0 bases and J by 7 bases, and 13 bases separated the two germline ends. The CDR3 is made up of 14 amino acids. CDR1 is SGHRS, CDR2 YFSETQ, per germline. The CDR3 protein is CASSLEVWGSGYTF. The CDR3 DNA reads as TGCGCCAGCAGCTTGGAAGTTTGGGGATCTGGCTACACCTTC.

This clone was detected only a few times. The chain recombines TRBV7-9 with TRBJ2-7; 8 nucleotides align to TRBD1. V gave up 1 base and J gave up 7 bases; unmatched junction bases: 15. There are 17 residues in the CDR3. In germline, CDR1 is SEHNR, CDR2 FQNEAQ (reference sequence). CDR3 DNA: TGTGCCAGCAGCTTAGTCTCCATACGACAGGGGATGGGGGAGCAGTACTTC. Protein: CASSLVSIRQGMGEQYF.

This clone was counted between two and nine times. The genes are TRBV7-9 and TRBJ2-1; D perhaps matches TRBD1 (6 bases). Looked up from germline, CDR1 is SEHNR and CDR2 is FQNEAQ (reference sequence). The length of the CDR3 is 11 residues. Trimming stripped 10 bases from V and 10 bases from J, with 14 bases between. This CDR3 is CAMKQGYEQFF. The CDR3 coding sequence is TGTGCCATGAAACAGGGTTACGAGCAGTTCTTC.

This chain links TRBV25-1 with TRBJ2-5; the D gene is possibly TRBD1 (6 bases). V was cut by 5 bases and J by 4 bases, with 14 bases left in between. From germline, CDR1 is MGHDK and CDR2 SYGVNS. CDR3 length: 14 residues. The CDR3 nucleotides are TGTGCCAGCAGTCATGGGGGCTTTGTAGAGACCCAGTACTTC. Translation: CASSHGGFVETQYF.

The chain is built from TRBV13 and TRBJ2-1; 11 bases fit TRBD2. Germline assignment: CDR1 PRHDT and CDR2 FYEKMQ (reference sequence). This CDR3 comprises 16 residues. The ends lost 3 bases at V and 6 bases at J; junction bases unmatched: 7. The CDR3 nucleotides read TGTGCCAGCAGCTTCCTACTAGCGGGAGTGGGCAATGAGCAGTTCTTC. It translates to CASSFLLAGVGNEQFF.

V and J are TRBV5-1 and TRBJ1-2, with D possibly TRBD1 on 5 matching bases. The CDR3 spans 15 residues. The V gene's germline CDR1 is SGHRS and CDR2 YFSETQ. V was cut by 7 bases and J by 0 bases, with 16 bases left in between. The CDR3 spells CASAQVGGANYGYTF. CDR3 coding DNA: TGCGCCAGCGCCCAGGTGGGGGGAGCTAACTATGGCTACACCTTC.

This clone was counted between two and nine times. The J gene is TRBJ1-2, the V gene TRBV2, with 9 bases lining up with TRBD1. Germline V CDR1 and CDR2: SNHLY, FYNNEI. The ends lost 4 bases at V and 6 bases at J; junction bases unmatched: 0. This CDR3 is 12 amino acids long. DNA of the CDR3: TGTGCCAGCAGTGGGACAGGGGATGGCTACACCTTC. Amino acid sequence: CASSGTGDGYTF.